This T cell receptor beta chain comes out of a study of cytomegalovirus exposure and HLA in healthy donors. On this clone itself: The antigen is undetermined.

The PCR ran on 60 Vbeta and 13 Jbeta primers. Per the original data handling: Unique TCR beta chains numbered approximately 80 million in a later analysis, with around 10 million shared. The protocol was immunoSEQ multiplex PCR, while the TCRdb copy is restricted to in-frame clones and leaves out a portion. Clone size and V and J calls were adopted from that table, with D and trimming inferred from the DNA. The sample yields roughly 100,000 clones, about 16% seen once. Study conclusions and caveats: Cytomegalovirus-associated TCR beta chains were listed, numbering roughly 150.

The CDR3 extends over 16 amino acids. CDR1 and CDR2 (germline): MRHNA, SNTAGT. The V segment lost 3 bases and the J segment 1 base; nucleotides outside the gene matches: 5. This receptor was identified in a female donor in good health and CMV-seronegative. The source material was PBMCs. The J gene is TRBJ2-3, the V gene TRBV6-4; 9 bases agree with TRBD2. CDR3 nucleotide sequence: TGTGCCAGCAGTGAGTTAGCGGGAGAAGGCACAGATACGCAGTATTTT. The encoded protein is CASSELAGEGTDTQYF.